This entry is about one T cell receptor (beta chain). The source of the sample is a study of patients and donors after allogeneic stem cell transplantation. Each CDR3 protein gets one entry after TCRdb re-called the RT-PCR reads with MiXCR. Among roughly 940,000 distinct CDR3 sequences, 15% to 20% were seen once, and the ten largest hold around 6%. V was shortened by 0 bases and J by 5 bases, with 14 bases between the two germline ends. Germline V gives CDR1 SGHRS, CDR2 YFSETQ. This CDR3 region has 15 residues. The TCR sequence derives from a human donor who was either an allogeneic HSCT recipient or a stem cell or donor lymphocyte infusion donor (not recorded which). It is not recorded whose cells these are; they may come from a transplant donor. Sequenced input: blood, either unsorted or a sorted T cell fraction (not recorded which). The V gene is TRBV5-1, the J gene TRBJ1-1; TRBD1 is a possible D gene (5 bases). CDR3: CASSLGLRGYTEAFF. The CDR3 DNA follows: TGCGCCAGCAGCTTGGGACTGAGGGGATATACTGAAGCTTTCTTT. Full variable domain (remainder filled in from reference TRBV5-1 and TRBJ1-1): KAGVTQTPRYLIKTRGQQVTLSCSPISGHRSVSWYQQTPGQGLQFLFEYFSETQRNKGNFPGRFSGRQFSNSRSEMNVSTLELGDSALYLCASSLGLRGYTEAFFGQGTRLTVV.